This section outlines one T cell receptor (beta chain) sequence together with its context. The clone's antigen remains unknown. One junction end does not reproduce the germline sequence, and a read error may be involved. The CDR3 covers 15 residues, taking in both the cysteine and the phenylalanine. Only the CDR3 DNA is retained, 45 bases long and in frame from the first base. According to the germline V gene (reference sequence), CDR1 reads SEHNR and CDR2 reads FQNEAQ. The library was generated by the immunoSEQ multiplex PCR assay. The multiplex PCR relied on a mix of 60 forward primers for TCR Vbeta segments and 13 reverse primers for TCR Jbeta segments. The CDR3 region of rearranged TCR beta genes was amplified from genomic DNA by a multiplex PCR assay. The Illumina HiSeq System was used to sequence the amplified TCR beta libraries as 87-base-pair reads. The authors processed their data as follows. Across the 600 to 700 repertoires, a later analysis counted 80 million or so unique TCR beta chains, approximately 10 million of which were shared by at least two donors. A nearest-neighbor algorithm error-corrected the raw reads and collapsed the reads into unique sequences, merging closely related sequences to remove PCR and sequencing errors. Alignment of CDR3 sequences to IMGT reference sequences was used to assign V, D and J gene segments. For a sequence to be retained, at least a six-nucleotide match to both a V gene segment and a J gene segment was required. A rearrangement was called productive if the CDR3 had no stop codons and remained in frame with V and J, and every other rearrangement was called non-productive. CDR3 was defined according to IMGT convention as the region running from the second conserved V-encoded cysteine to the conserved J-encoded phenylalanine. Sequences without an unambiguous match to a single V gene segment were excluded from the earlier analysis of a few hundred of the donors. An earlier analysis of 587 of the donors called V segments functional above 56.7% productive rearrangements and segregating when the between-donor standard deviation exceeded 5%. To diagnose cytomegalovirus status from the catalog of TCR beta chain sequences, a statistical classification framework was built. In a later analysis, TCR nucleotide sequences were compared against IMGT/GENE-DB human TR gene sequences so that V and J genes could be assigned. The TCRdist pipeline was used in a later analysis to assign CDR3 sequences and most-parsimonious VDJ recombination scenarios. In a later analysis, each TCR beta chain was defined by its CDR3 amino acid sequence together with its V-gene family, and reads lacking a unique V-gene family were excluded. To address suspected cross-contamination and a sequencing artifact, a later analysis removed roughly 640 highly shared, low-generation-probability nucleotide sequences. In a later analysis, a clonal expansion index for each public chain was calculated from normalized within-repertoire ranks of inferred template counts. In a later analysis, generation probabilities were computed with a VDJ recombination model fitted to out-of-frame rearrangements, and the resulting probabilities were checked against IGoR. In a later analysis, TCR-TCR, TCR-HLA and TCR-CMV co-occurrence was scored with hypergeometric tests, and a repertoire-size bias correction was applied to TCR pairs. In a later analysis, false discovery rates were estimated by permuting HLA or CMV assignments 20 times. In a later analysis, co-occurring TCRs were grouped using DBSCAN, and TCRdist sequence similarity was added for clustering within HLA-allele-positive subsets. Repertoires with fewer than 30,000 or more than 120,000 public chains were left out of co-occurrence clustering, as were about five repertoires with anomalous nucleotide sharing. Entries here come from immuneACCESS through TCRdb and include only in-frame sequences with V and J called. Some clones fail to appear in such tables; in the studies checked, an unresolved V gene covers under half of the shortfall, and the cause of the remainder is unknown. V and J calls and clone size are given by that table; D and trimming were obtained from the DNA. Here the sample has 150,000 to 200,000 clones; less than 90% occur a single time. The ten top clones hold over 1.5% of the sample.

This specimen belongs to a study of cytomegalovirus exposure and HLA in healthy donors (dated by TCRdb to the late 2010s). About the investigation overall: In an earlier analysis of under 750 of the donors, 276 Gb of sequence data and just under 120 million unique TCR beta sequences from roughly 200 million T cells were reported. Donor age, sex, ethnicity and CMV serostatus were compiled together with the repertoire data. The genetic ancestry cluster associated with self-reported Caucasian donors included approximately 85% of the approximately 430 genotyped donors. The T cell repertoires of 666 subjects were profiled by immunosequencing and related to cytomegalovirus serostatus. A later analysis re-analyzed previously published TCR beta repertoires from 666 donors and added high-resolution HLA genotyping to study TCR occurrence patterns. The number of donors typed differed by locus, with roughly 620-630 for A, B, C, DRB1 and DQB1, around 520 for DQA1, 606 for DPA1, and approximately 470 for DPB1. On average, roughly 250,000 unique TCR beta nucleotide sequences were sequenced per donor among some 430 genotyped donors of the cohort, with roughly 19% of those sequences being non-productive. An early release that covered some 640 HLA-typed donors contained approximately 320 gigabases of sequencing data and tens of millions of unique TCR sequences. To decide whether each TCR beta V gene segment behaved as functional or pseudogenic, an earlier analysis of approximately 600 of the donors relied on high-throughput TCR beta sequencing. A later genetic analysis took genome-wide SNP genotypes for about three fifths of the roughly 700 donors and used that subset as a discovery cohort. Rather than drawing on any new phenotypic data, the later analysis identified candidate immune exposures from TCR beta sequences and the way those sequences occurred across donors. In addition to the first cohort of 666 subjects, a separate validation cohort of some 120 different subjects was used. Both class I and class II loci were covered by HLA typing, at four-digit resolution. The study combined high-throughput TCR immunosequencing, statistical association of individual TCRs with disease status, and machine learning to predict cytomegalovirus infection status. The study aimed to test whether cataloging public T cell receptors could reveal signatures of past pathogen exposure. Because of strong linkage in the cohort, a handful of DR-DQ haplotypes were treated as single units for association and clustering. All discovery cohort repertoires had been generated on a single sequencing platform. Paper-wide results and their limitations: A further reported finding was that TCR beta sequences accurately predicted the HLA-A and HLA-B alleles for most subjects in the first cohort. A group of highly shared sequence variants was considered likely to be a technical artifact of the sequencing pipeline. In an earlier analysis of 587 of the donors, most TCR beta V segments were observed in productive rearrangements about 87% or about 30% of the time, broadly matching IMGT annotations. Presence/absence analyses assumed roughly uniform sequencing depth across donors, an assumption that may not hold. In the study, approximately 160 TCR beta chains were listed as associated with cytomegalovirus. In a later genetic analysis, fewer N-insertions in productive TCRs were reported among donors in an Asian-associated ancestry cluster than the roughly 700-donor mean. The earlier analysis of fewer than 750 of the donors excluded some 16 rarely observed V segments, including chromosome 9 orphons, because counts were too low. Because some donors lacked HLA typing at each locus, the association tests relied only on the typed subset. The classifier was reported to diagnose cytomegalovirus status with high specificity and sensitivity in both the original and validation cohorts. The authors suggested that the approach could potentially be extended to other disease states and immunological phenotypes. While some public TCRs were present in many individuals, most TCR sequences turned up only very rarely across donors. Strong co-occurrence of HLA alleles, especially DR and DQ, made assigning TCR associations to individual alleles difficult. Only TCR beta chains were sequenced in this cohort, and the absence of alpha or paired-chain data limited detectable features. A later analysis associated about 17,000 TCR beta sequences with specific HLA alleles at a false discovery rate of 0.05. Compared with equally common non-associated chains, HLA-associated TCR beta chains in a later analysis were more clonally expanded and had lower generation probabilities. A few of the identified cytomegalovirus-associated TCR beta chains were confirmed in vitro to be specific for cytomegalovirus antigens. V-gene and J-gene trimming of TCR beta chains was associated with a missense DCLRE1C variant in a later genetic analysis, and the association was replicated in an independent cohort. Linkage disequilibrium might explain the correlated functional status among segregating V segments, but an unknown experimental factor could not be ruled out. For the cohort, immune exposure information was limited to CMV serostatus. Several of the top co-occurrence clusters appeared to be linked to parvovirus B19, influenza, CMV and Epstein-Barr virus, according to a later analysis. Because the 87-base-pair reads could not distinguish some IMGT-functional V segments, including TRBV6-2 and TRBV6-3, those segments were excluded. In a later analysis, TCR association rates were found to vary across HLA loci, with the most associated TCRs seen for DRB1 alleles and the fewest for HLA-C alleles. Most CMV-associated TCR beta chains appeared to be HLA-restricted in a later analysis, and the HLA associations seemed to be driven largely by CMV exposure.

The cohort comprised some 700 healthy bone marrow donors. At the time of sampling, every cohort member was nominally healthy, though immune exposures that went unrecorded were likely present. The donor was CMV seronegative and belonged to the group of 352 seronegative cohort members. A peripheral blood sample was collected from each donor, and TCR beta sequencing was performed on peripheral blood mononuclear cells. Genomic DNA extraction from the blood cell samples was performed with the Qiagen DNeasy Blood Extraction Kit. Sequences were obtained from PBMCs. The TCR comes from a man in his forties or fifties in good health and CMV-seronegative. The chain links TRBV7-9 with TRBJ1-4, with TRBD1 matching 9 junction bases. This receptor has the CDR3 CSSSAQQGANEKLFF. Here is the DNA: TGTTCCAGCAGCGCCCAACAGGGGGCAAATGAAAAACTGTTTTTT.